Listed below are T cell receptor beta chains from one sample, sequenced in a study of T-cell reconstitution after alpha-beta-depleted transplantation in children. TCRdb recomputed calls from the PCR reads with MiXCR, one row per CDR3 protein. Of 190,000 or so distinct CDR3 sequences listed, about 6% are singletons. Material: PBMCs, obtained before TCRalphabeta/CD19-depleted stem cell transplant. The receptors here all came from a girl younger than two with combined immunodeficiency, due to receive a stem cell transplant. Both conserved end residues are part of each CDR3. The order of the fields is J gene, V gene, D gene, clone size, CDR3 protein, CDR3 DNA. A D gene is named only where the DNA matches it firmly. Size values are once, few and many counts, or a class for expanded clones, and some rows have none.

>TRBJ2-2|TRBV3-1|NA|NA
CATSQRRPDTLNTGELFF
TGTGCCACCTCCCAACGTCGGCCGGACACGCTGAACACCGGGGAGCTGTTTTTT
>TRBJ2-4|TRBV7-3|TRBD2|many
CASSSSGGSNIQYF
TGTGCCAGCAGCTCTAGCGGGGGGTCTAACATTCAGTACTTC
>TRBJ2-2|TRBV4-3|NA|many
CASSLYNGGGELFF
TGCGCCAGCAGCCTTTATAATGGGGGCGGGGAGCTGTTTTTT
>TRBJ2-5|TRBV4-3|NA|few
CASSQVVGAWVETQYF
TGCGCCAGCAGCCAAGTGGTGGGGGCATGGGTCGAGACCCAGTACTTC
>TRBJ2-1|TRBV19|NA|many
CASSLPRDYNEQFF
TGTGCCAGTAGTCTCCCCCGGGACTACAATGAGCAGTTCTTC
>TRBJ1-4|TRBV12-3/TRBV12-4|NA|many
CASSPSGGEKLFF
TGTGCCAGCAGTCCCTCGGGTGGTGAAAAACTGTTTTTT
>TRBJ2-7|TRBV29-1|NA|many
CSVRPYTGSYEQYF
TGCAGCGTCAGGCCATATACAGGGTCCTACGAGCAGTACTTC
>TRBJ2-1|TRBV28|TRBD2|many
CASSLLTSGPHNEQFF
TGTGCCAGCAGTTTATTGACTAGCGGGCCTCACAATGAGCAGTTCTTC
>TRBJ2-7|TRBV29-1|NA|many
CSAQILLTGIYEQYF
TGCAGCGCTCAGATTCTTTTGACAGGAATATACGAGCAGTACTTC
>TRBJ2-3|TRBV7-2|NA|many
CASSDRIPVGADTQYF
TGTGCCAGCAGCGATAGGATACCAGTAGGTGCAGATACGCAGTATTTT
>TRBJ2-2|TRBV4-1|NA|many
CASSRTRGAGAGELFF
TGCGCCAGCAGTCGCACGAGGGGGGCTGGGGCCGGGGAGCTGTTTTTT
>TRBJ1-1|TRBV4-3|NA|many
CASSQDRGNTEAFF
TGCGCCAGCAGCCAAGACAGGGGGAACACTGAAGCTTTCTTT
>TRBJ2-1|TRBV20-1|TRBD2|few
CSAGTSGRASFDDEQFF
TGCAGTGCTGGGACTAGCGGGAGGGCCAGCTTTGACGATGAGCAGTTCTTC
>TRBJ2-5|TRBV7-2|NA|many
CASSLGATARETQYF
TGTGCCAGCAGCTTAGGGGCCACTGCCAGGGAGACCCAGTACTTC
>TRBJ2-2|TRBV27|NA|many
CASIKRGYTGELFF
TGTGCCAGCATCAAAAGGGGTTACACCGGGGAGCTGTTTTTT
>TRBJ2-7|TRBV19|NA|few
CASNPGPSYEQYF
TGTGCCAGTAACCCGGGTCCTTCCTACGAGCAGTACTTC
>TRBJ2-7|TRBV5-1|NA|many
CASSLAPTGLADYEQYF
TGCGCCAGCAGCTTGGCTCCGACAGGCCTAGCTGACTACGAGCAGTACTTC
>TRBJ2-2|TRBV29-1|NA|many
CSVELGGPGELFF
TGCAGCGTTGAACTGGGGGGCCCCGGGGAGCTGTTTTTT
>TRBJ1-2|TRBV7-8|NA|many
CASSLALHSYYGYTF
TGTGCCAGCAGCTTAGCGCTTCACAGCTACTATGGCTACACCTTC
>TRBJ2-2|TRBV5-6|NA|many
CASSLIGANTGELFF
TGTGCCAGCAGCTTGATCGGTGCGAACACCGGGGAGCTGTTTTTT
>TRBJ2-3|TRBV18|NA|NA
CASSPRGQGRDTQYF
TGTGCCAGCTCACCCCGGGGGCAGGGAAGGGATACGCAGTATTTT
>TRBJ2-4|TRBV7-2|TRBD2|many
CASSSGLAANPLNIQYF
TGTGCCAGCAGCTCAGGACTAGCGGCGAATCCCCTGAACATTCAGTACTTC
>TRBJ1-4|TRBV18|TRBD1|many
CASSPGQGYEKLFF
TGTGCCAGCTCACCGGGACAGGGGTACGAAAAACTGTTTTTT
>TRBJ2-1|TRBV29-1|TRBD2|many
CSVEAPRAGLYNEQFF
TGCAGCGTTGAAGCCCCTAGAGCGGGGCTTTACAATGAGCAGTTCTTC
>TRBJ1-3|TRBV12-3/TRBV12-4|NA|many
CASSFFGGSGNTIYF
TGTGCCAGCAGTTTCTTCGGGGGATCTGGAAACACCATATATTTT
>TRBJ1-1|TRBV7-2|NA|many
CASSYGPGNTEAFF
TGTGCCAGCAGCTATGGACCAGGCAACACTGAAGCTTTCTTT